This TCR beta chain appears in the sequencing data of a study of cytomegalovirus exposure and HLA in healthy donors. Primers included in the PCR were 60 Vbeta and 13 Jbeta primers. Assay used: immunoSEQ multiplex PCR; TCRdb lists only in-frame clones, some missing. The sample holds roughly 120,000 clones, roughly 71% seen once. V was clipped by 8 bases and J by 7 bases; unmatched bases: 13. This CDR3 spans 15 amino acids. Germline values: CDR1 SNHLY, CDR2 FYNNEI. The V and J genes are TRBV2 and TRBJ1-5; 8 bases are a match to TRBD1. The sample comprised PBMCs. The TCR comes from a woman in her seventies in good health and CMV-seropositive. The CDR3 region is CASGPETGAGQPQHF. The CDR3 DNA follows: TGTGCCAGCGGACCCGAGACAGGGGCCGGGCAGCCCCAGCATTTT.